The entry below describes one T cell receptor beta chain. Its antigen is currently not known. No quality values exist for individual bases; no much larger clone is one base distant. These data are taken from a study of OX40 agonist ivuxolimab in advanced cancers. For the wider study: The costimulatory receptor OX40 (CD134) was targeted by ivuxolimab, a fully human IgG2 agonistic monoclonal antibody. Intravenous ivuxolimab was administered to patients every 2 weeks at six dose levels: 0.01, 0.1, 0.3, 1.5, 3 and 10 mg/kg. Of the approximately 54 dose-escalation patients, hepatocellular carcinoma was present in roughly 19, melanoma in approximately 15, renal cell carcinoma in 9 and head and neck cancer in 9. In the dose-escalation cohort, 65% to 90% of patients were male, and the mean age was about 55 years, with a range of about 23 to 85. Prior anti-PD-1, anti-PD-L1 or anti-CTLA-4 therapy was permitted, and checkpoint inhibitors had been received by less than 45% of dose-escalation patients. Partial responses occurred in three dose-escalation patients: two with cutaneous melanoma and one with hepatocellular carcinoma. The point of sequencing TCRbeta in the periphery was to test whether ivuxolimab changed TCR sequence diversity and drove clonal T-cell expansion. The monotherapy dose-escalation portion (N ≈ 55 patients) of the phase I ivuxolimab trial is reported in the paper. Study-wide findings and limitations: Clonal expansion of both CD4+ and CD8+ blood T cells was observed from baseline to week 6 at doses 0.1 to 3.0 mg/kg. Antigen specificity was not determined for the clonally expanded peripheral T cells. Low levels of normalized T-cell clonal expansion were also shown by some nonresponding patients. After ivuxolimab, expanded clones were on average more numerous among CD8+ T cells than among CD4+ T cells. In the 0.1-3.0 mg/kg groups, partial responders had among the lowest normalized peripheral clonal expansion, particularly in CD8+ T cells.

For sequencing of the TCRbeta CDR3 region, genomic DNA was extracted from the sorted cells. The immunoSEQ Assay was used to sequence the TCRbeta CDR3 regions. The clones in this table, taken by TCRdb from immuneACCESS, are in-frame only. Not every clone is retained; where verified, under half of the shortfall comes from an unresolved V gene, and the cause of the rest is unknown. The sample records about 45,000 clones, more than 75% of which are singletons. Approximately 0.39% of the sample is in the top ten clones. Cut back by 2 bases and 7 bases, the V and J ends lie 17 bases apart. As encoded in the germline V gene, CDR1 is MDHEN while CDR2 is SYDVKM. Reading from cysteine to phenylalanine, the CDR3 counts 15 amino acids. CDR3 DNA only is kept here, 45 bases in frame from base 1. The trial excluded patients who had a history of autoimmune disease or were on systemic immunosuppression. In every dose cohort, peripheral blood was drawn for TCR sequencing at baseline, cycle 4 day 1, and cycle 7 day 1. The samples were drawn from a first-in-human, open-label, multicenter phase I dose-escalation trial of ivuxolimab. The trial enrolled adults with locally advanced or metastatic head and neck squamous cell, hepatocellular, melanoma or renal cell carcinoma. Before TCR sequencing, CD4+ and CD8+ T cells were separately sorted from peripheral blood.

Recombination linked TRBV28 to TRBJ1-2; possibly the D gene is TRBD1, per 6 matching bases. This sample comprised CD4+ or CD8+ T cells sorted from blood, obtained in a trial of the OX40 agonist ivuxolimab. The receptor's source is an adult with an advanced solid tumor such as melanoma, head and neck, liver or kidney cancer. The CDR3 protein: CASSLGSGAAFGYTF. The DNA sequence is given as TGTGCCAGCAGTTTAGGGTCGGGGGCCGCCTTTGGCTACACCTTC.